One and the same sample provided the 23 T cell receptor beta chains below, sequenced in a study of T-cell reconstitution after alpha-beta-depleted transplantation in children. Preparation of the TCRbeta library used unique molecular identifiers. TCRdb ran MiXCR on the PCR reads and lists one entry per CDR3 protein. The table lists fewer than 500,000 distinct CDR3 sequences, around two fifths of them singletons. Material: PBMCs, obtained before TCRalphabeta/CD19-depleted stem cell transplant. All receptors come from a girl aged 2 to 10 with aplastic anemia, due to receive a stem cell transplant.

This clonotype was recorded at least ten times. CDR3 sequence: CASSGGPGIGTDTQYF. The CDR3 DNA reads as TGTGCCAGCAGTGGAGGACCCGGGATTGGCACAGATACGCAGTATTTT. This chain links TRBV28 with TRBJ2-3; tentatively, D is TRBD2 (5 bases). Germline V gene lookup returns CDR1 MDHEN and CDR2 SYDVKM. Trimming took off 5 bases at V and 1 base at J, with 16 bases between the two ends. CDR3 size: 16 residues. The full variable domain, completed using reference TRBV28 and TRBJ2-3, is DVKVTQSSRYLVKRTGEKVFLECVQDMDHENMFWYRQDPGLGLRLIYFSYDVKMKEKGDIPEGYSVSREKKERFSLILESASTNQTSMYLCASSGGPGIGTDTQYFGPGTRLTVL.

There are many counts of this clonotype. This rearrangement joins TRBV5-5 to TRBJ2-7; 7 positions match TRBD2. The trim removed 0 bases at V and 3 bases at J, leaving 3 bases unmatched. The CDR3 has 14 amino acids. Germline V gives CDR1 SGHKS, CDR2 YYEKEE (reference sequence). CDR3 DNA: TGTGCCAGCAGCTTGGGGGCGGGGGTCTACGAGCAGTACTTC. This encodes CASSLGAGVYEQYF.

This clonotype was observed at least ten times. The chain carries TRBV3-1 and TRBJ2-3, with D perhaps TRBD2 (6 bases). Per germline, CDR1 LGHDT and CDR2 YNNKEL (reference sequence). The CDR3 consists of 15 residues. Between the trimmed V and J ends, which lost 4 bases and 0 bases, there was a span of 11 bases. CDR3 sequence (DNA): TGTGCCAGCAGCCCCCTGAGCGGGAGCACAGATACGCAGTATTTT. This codes for CASSPLSGSTDTQYF.

This clonotype was seen at least ten times. This chain joins TRBV7-2 and TRBJ1-1; D gene unclear. Trimming took 2 bases from V and 0 from J, leaving 7 bases between them. CDR1 and CDR2 from the germline V gene are SGHTA and FQGNSA. There are 14 residues in the CDR3. The DNA of the CDR3 is TGTGCCAGCAGCTTATGGCAGATGAACACTGAAGCTTTCTTT. Translating it yields CASSLWQMNTEAFF.

The chain couples TRBV5-1 to TRBJ2-5; 8 bases map to TRBD2. Germline V gene sequence: CDR1 SGHRS, CDR2 YFSETQ. This CDR3 contains 15 residues. The trim removed 4 bases at V and 1 base at J, leaving 6 bases unmatched. The chain's CDR3 is CASSRLAGRQETQYF. CDR3 nucleotide sequence: TGCGCCAGCAGCCGTCTAGCGGGCCGCCAAGAGACCCAGTACTTC.

This clonotype was found once. The chain recombines TRBV20-1 with TRBJ2-1; D unclear. Trimming removed 5 bases at V and 6 bases at J, with 14 bases between. This CDR3 is 13 amino acids long. Germline lookup yields CDR1 DFQATT and CDR2 SNEGSKA (reference sequence). The CDR3 is CSARPGSINEQFF. The CDR3 coding sequence is TGCAGTGCTCGGCCGGGTTCCATCAATGAGCAGTTCTTC.

CDR3 region: CASSYSGKADTQYF. The DNA of the CDR3 is TGTGCCAGCAGCTATAGCGGGAAGGCAGATACGCAGTATTTT. The rearrangement joins TRBV7-9 to TRBJ2-3; TRBD2 agrees at 8 bases. CDR3 length: 14 residues. Losses at the gene ends were 4 bases for V and 4 bases for J; bases not matched to a gene: 4. Per germline, CDR1 SEHNR and CDR2 FQNEAQ (reference sequence).

The sample holds a few counts of this clonotype. CDR3 DNA: TGTGCCAGCAGCCCCTACTTAGACGAGCAGTACTTC. Translated, it gives CASSPYLDEQYF. The V gene is TRBV7-9, the J gene TRBJ2-7; D uncertain. The V and J ends lost 5 bases and 5 bases respectively, with 10 bases between them. The V gene's germline CDR1 is SEHNR and CDR2 FQNEAQ (reference sequence). This CDR3 is built from 12 residues.

This clonotype was detected many times. The V and J genes are TRBV29-1 and TRBJ1-4; tentatively, D is TRBD1 (5 bases). This CDR3 contains 12 residues. The germline V gene has CDR1 SQVTM and CDR2 ANQGSEA. V was pared by 3 bases and J by 4 bases, with 6 bases between. The CDR3 DNA is TGCAGCGTTGAGGACAATAATGAAAAACTGTTTTTT. Its protein product is CSVEDNNEKLFF.

As for this clonotype: One junction end disagrees with the germline gene, perhaps due to a read error. This chain connects TRBV19 to TRBJ2-2; TRBD1 aligns across 10 bases. CDR1 and CDR2 from the germline V gene are LNHDA and SQIVND (reference sequence). CDR3 length: 14 residues. The CDR3 here is CASRGTGDTWELFF. The CDR3 DNA is TGTGCCAGTAGGGGGACAGGGGACACCTGGGAGCTGTTTTTT. The whole variable domain, filled in from reference TRBV19 and TRBJ2-2, reads DGGITQSPKYLFRKEGQNVTLSCEQNLNHDAMYWYRQDPGQGLRLIYYSQIVNDFQKGDIAEGYSVSREKKESFPLTVTSAQKNPTAFYLCASRGTGDTWELFFGEGSRLTVL.

The rearrangement joins TRBV20-1 to TRBJ2-1, with 8 bases aligning to TRBD2. J gave up 6 bases and V 6 bases, and 13 bases lay outside the gene matches. Germline lookup yields CDR1 DFQATT and CDR2 SNEGSKA (reference sequence). The CDR3 spans 15 residues. The CDR3 bases are TGCAGTGCAATACTCAGCGGGAGCCGGGGCAATGAGCAGTTCTTC. This codes for CSAILSGSRGNEQFF.

This clonotype was seen more than once but under ten times. The CDR3 protein is CSAREIAGGPHEQFF. Here the CDR3 DNA reads TGCAGTGCTAGAGAAATAGCGGGAGGGCCCCATGAGCAGTTCTTC. The chain joins TRBV20-1 to TRBJ2-1; 11 positions match TRBD2. Germline CDR1 DFQATT, CDR2 SNEGSKA (reference sequence). V shed 0 bases and J 8 bases; nucleotides not matched to a gene: 6. This CDR3 spans 15 amino acids.

This clonotype came up a few times. The chain combines TRBV4-1 with TRBJ2-3, with 8 nucleotides matching TRBD2. This CDR3 has 16 amino acids. Germline CDR1 is MGHRA and CDR2 is YSYEKL. After removal of 6 bases from V and 4 bases from J, the junction contained 12 bases not matched to a gene. The CDR3 sequence is CASRASGTGGPDTQYF. In DNA, the CDR3 is TGCGCCAGCAGGGCTTCAGGGACGGGAGGGCCAGATACGCAGTATTTT.

The genes are TRBV20-1 and TRBJ2-3; D remains ambiguous. The CDR3 length is 14 residues. In germline, CDR1 is DFQATT, CDR2 SNEGSKA (reference sequence). V shed 6 bases and J shed 2 bases, with 15 bases lying between them. CDR3 region: CSATAPDFTDTQYF. CDR3 bases: TGCAGTGCCACCGCGCCAGATTTCACAGATACGCAGTATTTT.

This clonotype was counted only a few times. The chain recombines TRBV28 with TRBJ2-4; D is ambiguous. Germline V gene data show CDR1 as MDHEN and CDR2 as SYDVKM. The CDR3 totals 13 residues. V was pared by 3 bases and J by 8 bases, with 11 bases between. The CDR3 reads CASSLFRYDIQYF. CDR3 bases: TGTGCCAGCAGTTTGTTCCGGTACGACATTCAGTACTTC.

The CDR3 reads CASSVSNSGRSVYEQYF. The CDR3 nucleotides read TGTGCCAGCAGCGTTTCGAATAGCGGGAGGTCTGTCTACGAGCAGTACTTC. J is TRBJ2-7 and V is TRBV3-1, with 10 bases lining up with TRBD2. After removal of 5 bases from V and 3 bases from J, the junction contained 13 bases not matched to a gene. CDR3 length: 17 residues. Germline loops: CDR1 LGHDT, CDR2 YNNKEL (reference sequence).

The J gene is TRBJ2-3, the V gene TRBV7-8; the D is unclear. This CDR3 comprises 17 residues. Trimming shortened V by 2 bases and J by 2 bases, and 17 bases separated the two germline ends. Germline CDR1 reads SGHVS; CDR2 reads FQNEAQ. This CDR3 reads CASSLRLVNSHTDTQYF. The CDR3 DNA reads as TGTGCCAGCAGCTTAAGGCTCGTGAACTCTCACACAGATACGCAGTATTTT.

V usage is TRBV20-1 and J usage is TRBJ2-3, with 11 bases lining up with TRBD2. The V segment lost 0 bases and the J segment 3 bases; nucleotides outside the gene matches: 11. The CDR3 runs to 18 residues. The germline CDR1 and CDR2 sequences are DFQATT and SNEGSKA (reference sequence). CDR3 sequence reads: CSARDRSSGGPRTDTQYF. The CDR3 nucleotides read TGCAGTGCTAGAGATCGGTCTAGCGGGGGGCCACGGACAGATACGCAGTATTTT.

The chain uses TRBV5-4 and TRBJ2-3; 8 bases line up with TRBD2. The CDR3 contains 15 residues. CDR1 is SGHNT and CDR2 is YYREEE in the germline V gene (reference sequence). Trimming took 4 bases from V and 4 from J; bases not matched to a gene: 8. The CDR3, as DNA: TGTGCCAGCAGCCTCGGGAGGGCCGGTGCAGATACGCAGTATTTT. This translates into CASSLGRAGADTQYF.

In this sample, this clonotype turned up many times. The rearrangement joins TRBV20-1 to TRBJ2-1; 12 bases agree with TRBD2. The V segment lost 5 bases and the J segment 9 bases; nucleotides outside the gene matches: 11. This CDR3 comprises 15 residues. CDR1 is DFQATT and CDR2 is SNEGSKA in the germline V gene (reference sequence). DNA for the CDR3: TGCAGTGCTGGGTCCCGACTAGCGGGAGTCGGTGAGCAGTTCTTC. Translating gives CSAGSRLAGVGEQFF.

This clonotype was counted once. This chain links TRBV7-9 with TRBJ2-3, with TRBD2 identical over 9 bases. The CDR3 spans 16 residues. The germline CDR1 and CDR2 sequences are SEHNR and FQNEAQ (reference sequence). V was clipped by 6 bases and J by 2 bases; unmatched bases: 9. The CDR3 loop is CASSYGTSRVTDTQYF. CDR3 coding DNA: TGTGCCAGCAGTTATGGGACTAGCAGGGTCACAGATACGCAGTATTTT.

The V and J genes are TRBV20-1 and TRBJ2-4, with D unresolved. The CDR3 is 12 amino acids. CDR1 and CDR2 (germline): DFQATT, SNEGSKA (reference sequence). V was clipped by 3 bases and J by 5 bases, with 8 bases between them. This CDR3 reads CSASGMQNIQYF. The CDR3 region has the DNA TGCAGTGCTAGTGGGATGCAAAACATTCAGTACTTC.

This clonotype has ten or more counts. This sequence joins TRBV7-2 and TRBJ2-1, with TRBD2 matching over 7 bases. Germline values: CDR1 SGHTA, CDR2 FQGNSA. The CDR3 has 14 residues. J was trimmed by 12 bases and V by 0 bases; bases with no gene match: 8. CDR3 bases: TGTGCCAGCAGCTTAGCGCTACGGGGAGGGCCGCAGTTCTTC. Residues: CASSLALRGGPQFF.